This TCR beta chain is from a study of cytomegalovirus exposure and HLA in healthy donors. The germline V gene has CDR1 MNHEY and CDR2 SVGAGI. Between the trimmed V and J ends, which lost 2 bases and 4 bases, there was a span of 17 bases. The CDR3 consists of 16 residues. Primers included in the PCR were 60 Vbeta and 13 Jbeta primers. Repertoires were generated with immunoSEQ multiplex PCR, while TCRdb's copy carries only in-frame clones and drops some. The table has around 110,000 clones, 75% to 85% seen once. The count of this clone is one. The V and J genes are TRBV6-5 and TRBJ1-1; D gene uncertain. Sequenced input: PBMCs. This clonotype originated in a young woman in good health and CMV-seropositive. CDR3 in DNA: TGTGCCAGCAGTTACGACTTCCCGTCGTCCGGCACTGAAGCTTTCTTT. This encodes CASSYDFPSSGTEAFF.